These 23 T cell receptor beta chains originate from one sample sequenced in a study of blood T cell repertoires in COVID-19. The method was immunoSEQ multiplex PCR; TCRdb's version includes in-frame clones alone and lacks a portion of them. The table has about 200,000 clones, around 90% seen once. The sequencing sample was made of peripheral blood. The receptors were gathered from a man aged 50 or older with acute or convalescent COVID-19.

The J gene is TRBJ1-1, the V gene TRBV6-4, with D hard to call. Between the trimmed V and J ends, which lost 6 bases and 0 bases, there was a span of 11 bases. CDR1 is MRHNA, CDR2 SNTAGT, per germline. CDR3 length equals 14 residues. The CDR3 region has the DNA TGTGCCAGCAGCCCCGGGAGCTTGAACACTGAAGCTTTCTTT. Amino acid sequence: CASSPGSLNTEAFF.

This clone was detected only a few times. This chain uses TRBV5-1 with TRBJ2-7; 7 bases fit TRBD2. The CDR3 spans 15 residues. V lost 0 bases to trimming and J lost 3 bases; unmatched junction nucleotides: 6. The germline CDR1 and CDR2 sequences are SGHRS and YFSETQ. The CDR3: CASSLVAGVRYEQYF. CDR3 DNA sequence: TGCGCCAGCAGCTTGGTGGCGGGAGTTCGCTACGAGCAGTACTTC.

This clone has only a few counts. This chain links TRBV3-1 (or the pseudogene TRBV3-2) with TRBJ1-2; D gene uncertain. The CDR3 sequence is 14 residues long. Trimming shortened V by 1 base and J by 4 bases, and 10 bases separated the two germline ends. Germline assignment: CDR1 LGHDT and CDR2 YNNKEL (reference sequence). The CDR3 loop is CASSQAGILYGYTF. As DNA, the CDR3 is TGTGCCAGCAGCCAAGCCGGTATCCTCTATGGCTACACCTTC.

The chain has TRBV7-9 and TRBJ1-4; the D gene is possibly TRBD1 (5 bases). V was pared by 4 bases and J by 8 bases, with 14 bases between. Germline CDR1 SEHNR, CDR2 FQNEAQ (reference sequence). The length of the CDR3 is 14 residues. This CDR3 is CASSSDRPVEKLFF. The CDR3 bases are TGTGCCAGCAGCTCCGACAGACCGGTAGAAAAACTGTTTTTT.

The chain uses TRBV29-1 and TRBJ2-3; 9 bases agree with TRBD1. The V gene end was trimmed by 3 bases and the J gene end by 4 bases; junction bases not matched to a gene: 8. The CDR3 has 15 amino acids. Germline loops: CDR1 SQVTM, CDR2 ANQGSEA. CDR3 sequence (DNA): TGCAGCGTTGAGGGGACAGGGAGGGGGTCAGATACGCAGTATTTT. Translating gives CSVEGTGRGSDTQYF.

The gene calls are TRBV5-1 and TRBJ2-1; 8 bases align to TRBD1. V lost 2 bases and J lost 0; bases outside the gene matches: 1. In germline, CDR1 is SGHRS, CDR2 YFSETQ. The CDR3 has 15 residues. The CDR3 DNA reads TGCGCCAGCAGCTTAACAGGGGGCTCCTACAATGAGCAGTTCTTC. Translation: CASSLTGGSYNEQFF.

As concerns this clone: The same CDR3 is also encoded by other DNA sequences in this sample. The chain couples TRBV18 to TRBJ2-3, with 14 bases aligning to TRBD2. The CDR3 is 17 amino acids. The junction had 1 base not matched to a gene; V was cut back by 1 base and J by 1 base. Germline V gene sequence: CDR1 KGHSH, CDR2 LQKENI. CDR3 sequence reads: CASSPRGLAGGTDTQYF. Here the CDR3 DNA reads TGTGCCAGCTCACCACGGGGACTAGCGGGAGGCACAGATACGCAGTATTTT.

As for this clone: One end of the junction does not line up with germline, which may come from a read error. V gene TRBV6-5 combines with J gene TRBJ2-7; the match to TRBD1 covers 11 bases. There are 14 residues in the CDR3. CDR1 and CDR2 (germline): MNHEY, SVGAGI. The CDR3 region has the DNA TGTGCCAGCAGCAGGCCGGGACAGGGGGGCAACGGGCACTTC. Amino acids: CASSRPGQGGNGHF.

This chain connects TRBV29-1 to TRBJ1-4, with 7 bases lining up with TRBD1. Germline CDR1 reads SQVTM; CDR2 reads ANQGSEA. This CDR3 is 14 amino acids long. The ends lost 8 bases at V and 4 bases at J; junction bases unmatched: 10. In nucleotides, the CDR3 is TGCAGCTTCGGGACAGACGCTTTTAATGAAAAACTGTTTTTT. Protein product: CSFGTDAFNEKLFF.

V gene TRBV28 combines with J gene TRBJ2-5; unclear D gene. Trimming cost V 3 bases and J 2 bases, with 7 bases left between them. Per germline, CDR1 MDHEN and CDR2 SYDVKM. There are 13 residues in the CDR3. Here the CDR3 reads CASSFGHQETQYF. In nucleotides, the CDR3 is TGTGCCAGCAGTTTCGGTCATCAAGAGACCCAGTACTTC.

This sequence joins TRBV19 and TRBJ1-4; TRBD1 matches at 10 bases. Germline-derived CDR1 and CDR2 are LNHDA and SQIVND (reference sequence). V lost 6 bases, J lost 7 bases, and 5 bases stayed unmatched. The CDR3 consists of 14 residues. CDR3 sequence: CASSGTGAGEKLFF. The CDR3 region has the DNA TGTGCCAGTAGCGGGACAGGGGCCGGTGAAAAACTGTTTTTT. Based on the CDR3 plus reference TRBV19 and TRBJ1-4, the full variable domain is DGGITQSPKYLFRKEGQNVTLSCEQNLNHDAMYWYRQDPGQGLRLIYYSQIVNDFQKGDIAEGYSVSREKKESFPLTVTSAQKNPTAFYLCASSGTGAGEKLFFGSGTQLSVL.

V is TRBV5-8 and J is TRBJ1-5, with 7 nucleotides matching TRBD1. CDR1 SGHTS and CDR2 YDEGEE come from the germline V gene. The CDR3 is 15 residues long. V lost 6 bases to trimming and J lost 5 bases; unmatched junction nucleotides: 11. The CDR3 region is CASIAGTAGYQPQHF. The DNA of the CDR3 is TGTGCCAGCATCGCCGGGACAGCCGGTTATCAGCCCCAGCATTTT.

The chain joins TRBV5-1 to TRBJ2-5, with a weak D call TRBD1 (7 bases). The CDR3 has 13 residues. Germline V lookup: CDR1 SGHRS, CDR2 YFSETQ. The ends were cut back, 4 bases at V and 5 bases at J, with 12 bases in the middle. CDR3 region: CASSPTGRETQYF. The DNA for the CDR3 is TGCGCCAGCAGCCCGACAGGGAGGGAGACCCAGTACTTC.

The chain employs TRBV5-5 and TRBJ2-6; D gene ambiguous. Trimming pared 0 bases from V and 0 bases from J, leaving 10 bases between. CDR3 length equals 17 residues. Germline V CDR1 and CDR2: SGHKS, YYEKEE (reference sequence). CDR3 in DNA: TGTGCCAGCAGCTTGGAATCAGTTCGCTCTGGGGCCAACGTCCTGACTTTC. It specifies CASSLESVRSGANVLTF. The full variable domain, in which reference TRBV5-5 and TRBJ2-6 provide the parts outside the CDR3, is DAGVTQSPTHLIKTRGQQVTLRCSPISGHKSVSWYQQVLGQGPQFIFQYYEKEERGRGNFPDRFSARQFPNYSSELNVNALLLGDSALYLCASSLESVRSGANVLTFGAGSRLTVL.

V is TRBV27 and J is TRBJ2-1; 15 positions agree with TRBD2. Germline V gene sequence: CDR1 MNHEY, CDR2 SMNVEV (reference sequence). This CDR3 spans 18 amino acids. After removal of 5 bases from V and 10 bases from J, the junction contained 15 bases not matched to a gene. CDR3 bases: TGTGCCAGCAGTCTGGGACTAGCGGGAGGCCCGAGAAAGAACGAGCAGTTCTTC. Translated: CASSLGLAGGPRKNEQFF.

This chain uses TRBV28 with TRBJ2-7; D gene unclear. The germline V gene has CDR1 MDHEN and CDR2 SYDVKM. This CDR3 contains 15 residues. Trimming shortened V by 6 bases and J by 4 bases, and 19 bases separated the two germline ends. The CDR3, as DNA: TGTGCCAGCAGCCCCCCCCGAACCCGGCGGTACGAGCAGTACTTC. Translating it yields CASSPPRTRRYEQYF.

Of note for this clone: The same CDR3 can be traced to other DNA sequences in this sample. CDR3 nucleotides: TGTGCCAGCAGTCGGGGTAGTTCCTACGAGCAGTACTTC. It translates to CASSRGSSYEQYF. The V and J genes are TRBV28 and TRBJ2-7; a weak D match, TRBD2 (5 bases). Germline V gene sequence: CDR1 MDHEN, CDR2 SYDVKM. This CDR3 region has 13 residues. V lost 5 bases, J lost 1 base, and 9 bases lay in between.

The chain has TRBV28 and TRBJ2-1; 14 bases align to TRBD2. Germline CDR1 is MDHEN and CDR2 is SYDVKM. V lost 5 bases, J lost 9 bases, and 9 bases stayed unmatched. The CDR3 has 16 residues. CDR3 residues: CASSIAGTSGSLEQFF. For the CDR3, the DNA is TGTGCCAGCAGTATCGCGGGGACTAGCGGGAGTCTTGAGCAGTTCTTC.

The rearrangement uses TRBV13 and TRBJ2-7; 10 bases are a match to TRBD1. J lost 4 bases, V lost 3 bases, and 9 bases had no gene match. This CDR3 region has 16 residues. Looked up from germline, CDR1 is PRHDT and CDR2 is FYEKMQ (reference sequence). The CDR3 region is CASSFRDRGRFYEQYV. The CDR3 nucleotides read TGTGCCAGCAGCTTCCGGGACAGGGGAAGATTTTACGAGCAGTACGTC.

A few counts support this clone. V is TRBV2 and J is TRBJ2-7, with 7 bases identical to TRBD1. The J segment lost 1 base and the V segment lost 6 bases, leaving 0 bases of the junction unmatched. Germline values: CDR1 SNHLY, CDR2 FYNNEI. The CDR3 extends over 12 amino acids. CDR3 nucleotides: TGTGCCAGCAGGGGACAGTCCTACGAGCAGTACTTC. Translated, it gives CASRGQSYEQYF.

The V and J genes are TRBV19 and TRBJ1-2; a weak D match, TRBD1 (6 bases). The CDR3 spans 14 residues. Germline V lookup: CDR1 LNHDA, CDR2 SQIVND (reference sequence). V lost 0 bases and J lost 3, with 8 bases in between. As DNA, the CDR3 is TGTGCCAGTAGTATAGATGGGGGCGACTATGGCTACACCTTC. Protein sequence: CASSIDGGDYGYTF.

This clone has a single count. This sequence joins TRBV7-2 and TRBJ1-5; D is possibly TRBD1 (6 bases). Between the trimmed V and J ends, which lost 2 bases and 4 bases, there was a span of 12 bases. Per the germline V gene, CDR1 is SGHTA and CDR2 is FQGNSA. The CDR3 spans 15 residues. This CDR3 reads CASSLWGTPNQPQHF. Here the CDR3 DNA reads TGTGCCAGCAGCTTATGGGGGACACCAAATCAGCCCCAGCATTTT.

J is TRBJ2-7 and V is TRBV18; 14 positions match TRBD2. The CDR3 runs 16 residues. In germline, CDR1 is KGHSH, CDR2 LQKENI. The V gene end was trimmed by 0 bases and the J gene end by 6 bases; junction bases not matched to a gene: 4. This CDR3 is CASSPPGTSGSAEQYF. The CDR3 DNA sequence: TGTGCCAGCTCACCACCTGGGACTAGCGGGAGCGCCGAGCAGTACTTC.